This TCR beta chain was recovered during a study of shared clonotypes between healthy human individuals. The repertoire was sequenced with immunoSEQ multiplex PCR; TCRdb's copy has only in-frame clones and lacks some. The profile shows some 2 million clones, approximately 95% of them singletons. This CDR3 is built from 16 residues. J lost 0 bases, V lost 1 base, and 4 bases had no gene match. The germline V gene encodes CDR1 SEHNR and CDR2 FQNEAQ (reference sequence). Terminally differentiated effector memory CD45RA+ cells were excluded from the naive CD8 cells, which were CD45RO-negative and positively selected for CCR7. The donors were adults (healthy and HIV-negative) with no recent acute infections or vaccinations. Everyone who donated was a Caucasian adult who lived in Nashville, Tennessee. Study-wide findings and caveats: Non-shared clonotypes had lower generation probabilities than clonotypes shared by all four sorted-subset donors. Shared across a few donors were approximately 5% of the naive CD4 clonotypes.

This clone was detected once. What it binds is not known. Sequences were obtained from naive CD8+ T cells sorted from blood. This receptor was taken from a man younger than 35 in good health. The chain is built from TRBV7-9 and TRBJ2-7; TRBD2 aligns across 9 bases. The CDR3 loop is CASSLVSSGISYEQYF. The CDR3 region has the DNA TGTGCCAGCAGCTTAGTATCTAGCGGGATCTCCTACGAGCAGTACTTC. The entire variable domain, with the rest obtained from reference TRBV7-9 and TRBJ2-7, is as follows: DTGVSQNPRHKITKRGQNVTFRCDPISEHNRLYWYRQTLGQGPEFLTYFQNEAQLEKSRLLSDRFSAERPKGSFSTLEIQRTEQGDSAMYLCASSLVSSGISYEQYFGPGTRLTVT.